This paragraph reports one T cell receptor beta chain. The target antigen is unknown. It is unclear where the CDR3 begins or ends on the DNA, so no DNA is shown, and the CDR3 is as TCRdb lists it. Assay used: immunoSEQ multiplex PCR; TCRdb lists only in-frame clones, some missing. The sample lists tens of thousands of clones, 85% to 90% occurring once. The source of the sample is a study of T cell responses to AZD1222 COVID-19 vaccine. General study findings and limits: Unmutated variant regions are reportedly the target of nearly half of TCRs that are spike-specific. The repertoires were collected only after the peak T cell response.

Germline assignment: CDR1 LGHNT and CDR2 FRNRAP. With termini counted, the CDR3 has 16 amino acids. This chain connects TRBV12-5 to TRBJ1-4; TRBD1 reflects the table's D call only, with no check against the DNA. The specimen comprised peripheral blood, sampled 28 days after the second AZD1222 dose. The TCR originated in an adult who received the AZD1222 COVID-19 vaccine. Here the CDR3 reads CASGLGMGAEREKLFF.